Here is one T cell receptor (beta chain) with its context. Its specific antigen is unknown. The input lacks base qualities; no much larger clone sits a single base away. Mismatch repair deficiency was established in every enrolled patient by polymerase chain reaction or immunohistochemistry. TCR sequencing was performed for a few patients who responded to pembrolizumab therapy. In the phase II trial, pembrolizumab PD-1 blockade was tested prospectively in advanced mismatch repair-deficient cancers, no matter which tissue of origin the cancers came from. Peripheral blood T cell samples were gathered serially, both before PD-1 blockade started and at multiple time points afterward. Blood sampling times were reported as weeks after the first pembrolizumab dose. Library generation was performed with the immunoSEQ multiplex PCR assay. The table comes from immuneACCESS by way of TCRdb, which keeps in-frame sequences with V and J called. Part of the clones is missing from these tables; in studies checked, under half for an unresolved V gene and the rest for unknown reasons. Counted in this sample were some 120,000 clones; around 86% of them appeared once. The ten largest clones capture about 13% of the sample.

This entry comes from a study of PD-1 blockade in mismatch repair-deficient tumors (dated by TCRdb to 2017 to 2019). In terms of the full investigation: Between late 2013 and 2016, the trial enrolled roughly 85 consecutive patients with 11 to 12 mismatch repair-deficient cancer types, every one of whom had been previously treated and was progressing. Tumor-associated T cell clones in the peripheral blood of patients responding to PD-1 blockade were tracked using deep sequencing of TCR CDR3 regions.

What the work shows at the level of the full study, not this receptor alone: Clones residing in the tumor, which were often undetectable in blood before treatment, expanded quickly after pembrolizumab and then contracted, generally before radiologic responses.

Relative to germline, V is missing 3 bases and J is missing 2 bases, with 1 base of the junction outside any gene match. From the cysteine through the phenylalanine, the CDR3 covers 15 amino acids. Only CDR3 DNA remains: 45 bases, in frame from the first base. From the germline V gene, CDR1 is SGHTA and CDR2 is FQGTGA. This receptor was obtained from an adult with mismatch repair-deficient cancer. This receptor chain uses TRBV7-3 and TRBJ2-3, and TRBD1 matches 11 of the central bases. The sample was peripheral blood, taken 44 weeks after starting pembrolizumab. The bases are TGTGCCAGCAGCTTGGACAGGGGGCTCACAGATACGCAGTATTTT. Its protein product is CASSLDRGLTDTQYF.